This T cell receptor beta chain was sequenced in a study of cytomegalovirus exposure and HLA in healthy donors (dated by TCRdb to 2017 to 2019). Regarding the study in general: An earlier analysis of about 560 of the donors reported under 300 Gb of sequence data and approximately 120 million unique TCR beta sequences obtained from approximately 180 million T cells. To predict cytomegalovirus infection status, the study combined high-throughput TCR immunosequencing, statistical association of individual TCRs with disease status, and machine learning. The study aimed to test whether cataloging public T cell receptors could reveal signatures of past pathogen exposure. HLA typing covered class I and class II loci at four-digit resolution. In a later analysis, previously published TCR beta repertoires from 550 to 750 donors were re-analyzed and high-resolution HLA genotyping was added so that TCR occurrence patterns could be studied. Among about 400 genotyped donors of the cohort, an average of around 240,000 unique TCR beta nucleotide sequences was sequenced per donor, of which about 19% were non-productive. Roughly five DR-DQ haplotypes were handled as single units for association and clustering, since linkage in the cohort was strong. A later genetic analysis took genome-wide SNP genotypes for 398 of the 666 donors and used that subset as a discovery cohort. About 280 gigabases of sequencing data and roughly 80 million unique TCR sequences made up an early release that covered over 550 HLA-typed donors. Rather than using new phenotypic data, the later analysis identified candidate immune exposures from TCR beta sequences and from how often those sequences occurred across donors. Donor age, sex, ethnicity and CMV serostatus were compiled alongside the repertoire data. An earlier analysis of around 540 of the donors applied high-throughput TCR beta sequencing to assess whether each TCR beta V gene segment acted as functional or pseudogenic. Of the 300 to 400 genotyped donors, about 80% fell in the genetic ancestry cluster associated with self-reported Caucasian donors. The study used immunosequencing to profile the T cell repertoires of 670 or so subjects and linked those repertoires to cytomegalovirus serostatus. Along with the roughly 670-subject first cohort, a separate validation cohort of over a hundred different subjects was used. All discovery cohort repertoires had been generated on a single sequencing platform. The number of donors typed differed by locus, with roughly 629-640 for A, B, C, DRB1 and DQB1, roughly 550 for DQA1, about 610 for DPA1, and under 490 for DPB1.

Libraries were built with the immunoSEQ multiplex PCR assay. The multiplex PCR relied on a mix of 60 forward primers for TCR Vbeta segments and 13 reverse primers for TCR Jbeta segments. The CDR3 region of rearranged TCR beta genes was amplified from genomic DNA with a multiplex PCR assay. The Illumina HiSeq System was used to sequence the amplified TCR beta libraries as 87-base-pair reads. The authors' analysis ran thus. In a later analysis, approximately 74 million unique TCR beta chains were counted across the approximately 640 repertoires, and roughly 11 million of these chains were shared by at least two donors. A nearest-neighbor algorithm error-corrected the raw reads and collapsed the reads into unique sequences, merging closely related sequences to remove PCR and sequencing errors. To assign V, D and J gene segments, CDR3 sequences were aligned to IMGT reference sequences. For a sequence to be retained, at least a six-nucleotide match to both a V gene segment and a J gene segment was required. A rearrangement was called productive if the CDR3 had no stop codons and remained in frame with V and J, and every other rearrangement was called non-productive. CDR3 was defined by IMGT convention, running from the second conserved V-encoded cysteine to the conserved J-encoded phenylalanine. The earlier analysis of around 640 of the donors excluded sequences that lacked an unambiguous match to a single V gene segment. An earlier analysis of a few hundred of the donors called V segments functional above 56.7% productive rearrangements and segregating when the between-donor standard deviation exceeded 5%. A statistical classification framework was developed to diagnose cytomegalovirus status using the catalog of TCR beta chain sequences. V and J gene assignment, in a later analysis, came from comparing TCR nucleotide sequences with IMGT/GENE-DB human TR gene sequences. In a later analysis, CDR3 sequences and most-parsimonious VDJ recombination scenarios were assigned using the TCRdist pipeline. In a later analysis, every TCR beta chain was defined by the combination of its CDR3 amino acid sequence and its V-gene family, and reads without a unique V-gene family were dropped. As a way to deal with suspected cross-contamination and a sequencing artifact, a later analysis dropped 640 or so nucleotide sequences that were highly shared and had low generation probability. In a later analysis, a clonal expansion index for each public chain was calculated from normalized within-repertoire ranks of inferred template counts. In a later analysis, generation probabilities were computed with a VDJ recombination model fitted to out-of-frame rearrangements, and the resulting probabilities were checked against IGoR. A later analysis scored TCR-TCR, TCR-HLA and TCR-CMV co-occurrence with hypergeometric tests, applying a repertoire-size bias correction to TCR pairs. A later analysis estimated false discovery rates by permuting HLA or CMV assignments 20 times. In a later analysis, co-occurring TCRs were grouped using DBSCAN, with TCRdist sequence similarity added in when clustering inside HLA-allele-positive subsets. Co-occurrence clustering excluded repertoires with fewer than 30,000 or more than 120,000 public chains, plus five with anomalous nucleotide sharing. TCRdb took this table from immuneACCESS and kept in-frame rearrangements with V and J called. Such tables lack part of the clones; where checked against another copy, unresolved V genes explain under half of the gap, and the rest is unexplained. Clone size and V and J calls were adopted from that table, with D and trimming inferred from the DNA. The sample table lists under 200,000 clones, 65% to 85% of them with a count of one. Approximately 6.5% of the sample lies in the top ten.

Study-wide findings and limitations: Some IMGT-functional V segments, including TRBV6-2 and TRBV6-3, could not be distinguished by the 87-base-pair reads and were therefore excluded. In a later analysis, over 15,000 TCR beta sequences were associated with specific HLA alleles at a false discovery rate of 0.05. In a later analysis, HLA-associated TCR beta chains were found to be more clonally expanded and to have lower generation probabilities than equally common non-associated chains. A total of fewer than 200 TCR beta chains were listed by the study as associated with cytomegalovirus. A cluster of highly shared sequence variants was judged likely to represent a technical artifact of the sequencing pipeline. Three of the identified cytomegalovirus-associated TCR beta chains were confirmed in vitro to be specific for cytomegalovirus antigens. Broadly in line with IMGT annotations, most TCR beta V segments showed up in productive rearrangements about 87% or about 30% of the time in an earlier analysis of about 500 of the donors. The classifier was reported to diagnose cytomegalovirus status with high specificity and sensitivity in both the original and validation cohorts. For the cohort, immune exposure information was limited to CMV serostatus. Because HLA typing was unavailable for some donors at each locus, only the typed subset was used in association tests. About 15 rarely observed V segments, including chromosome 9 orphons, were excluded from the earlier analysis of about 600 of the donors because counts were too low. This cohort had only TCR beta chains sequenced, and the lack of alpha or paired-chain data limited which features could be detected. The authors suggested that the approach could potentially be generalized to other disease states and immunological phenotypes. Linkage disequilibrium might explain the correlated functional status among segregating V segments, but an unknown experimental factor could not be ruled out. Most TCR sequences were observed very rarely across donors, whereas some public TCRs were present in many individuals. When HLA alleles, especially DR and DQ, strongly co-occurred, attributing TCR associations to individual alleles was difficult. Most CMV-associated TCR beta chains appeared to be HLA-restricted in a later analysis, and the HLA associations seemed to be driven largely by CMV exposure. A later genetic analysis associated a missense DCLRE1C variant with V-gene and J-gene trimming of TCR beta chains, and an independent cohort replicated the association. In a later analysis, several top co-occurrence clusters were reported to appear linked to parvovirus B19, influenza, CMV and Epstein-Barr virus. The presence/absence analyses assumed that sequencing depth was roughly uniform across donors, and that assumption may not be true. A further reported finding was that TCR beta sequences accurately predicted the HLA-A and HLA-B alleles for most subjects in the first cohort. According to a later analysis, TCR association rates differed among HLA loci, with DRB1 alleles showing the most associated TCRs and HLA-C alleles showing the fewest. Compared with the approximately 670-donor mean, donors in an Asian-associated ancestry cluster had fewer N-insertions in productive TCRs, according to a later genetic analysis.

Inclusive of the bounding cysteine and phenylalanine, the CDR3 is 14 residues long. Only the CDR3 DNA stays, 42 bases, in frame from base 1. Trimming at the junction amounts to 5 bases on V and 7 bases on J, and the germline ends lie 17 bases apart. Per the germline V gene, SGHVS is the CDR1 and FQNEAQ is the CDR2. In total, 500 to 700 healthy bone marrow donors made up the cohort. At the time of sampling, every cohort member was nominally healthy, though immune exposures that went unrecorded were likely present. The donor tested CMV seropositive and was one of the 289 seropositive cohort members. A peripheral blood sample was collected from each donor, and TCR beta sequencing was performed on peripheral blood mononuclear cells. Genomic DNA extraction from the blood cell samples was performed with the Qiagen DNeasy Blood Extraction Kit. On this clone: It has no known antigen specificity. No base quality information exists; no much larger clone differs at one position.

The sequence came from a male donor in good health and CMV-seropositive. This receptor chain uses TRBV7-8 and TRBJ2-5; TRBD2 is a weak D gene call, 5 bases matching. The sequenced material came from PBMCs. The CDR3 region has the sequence CASSPGRLAGTQYF. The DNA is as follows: TGTGCCAGCAGCCCCGGGCGCCTAGCCGGGACCCAGTACTTC.